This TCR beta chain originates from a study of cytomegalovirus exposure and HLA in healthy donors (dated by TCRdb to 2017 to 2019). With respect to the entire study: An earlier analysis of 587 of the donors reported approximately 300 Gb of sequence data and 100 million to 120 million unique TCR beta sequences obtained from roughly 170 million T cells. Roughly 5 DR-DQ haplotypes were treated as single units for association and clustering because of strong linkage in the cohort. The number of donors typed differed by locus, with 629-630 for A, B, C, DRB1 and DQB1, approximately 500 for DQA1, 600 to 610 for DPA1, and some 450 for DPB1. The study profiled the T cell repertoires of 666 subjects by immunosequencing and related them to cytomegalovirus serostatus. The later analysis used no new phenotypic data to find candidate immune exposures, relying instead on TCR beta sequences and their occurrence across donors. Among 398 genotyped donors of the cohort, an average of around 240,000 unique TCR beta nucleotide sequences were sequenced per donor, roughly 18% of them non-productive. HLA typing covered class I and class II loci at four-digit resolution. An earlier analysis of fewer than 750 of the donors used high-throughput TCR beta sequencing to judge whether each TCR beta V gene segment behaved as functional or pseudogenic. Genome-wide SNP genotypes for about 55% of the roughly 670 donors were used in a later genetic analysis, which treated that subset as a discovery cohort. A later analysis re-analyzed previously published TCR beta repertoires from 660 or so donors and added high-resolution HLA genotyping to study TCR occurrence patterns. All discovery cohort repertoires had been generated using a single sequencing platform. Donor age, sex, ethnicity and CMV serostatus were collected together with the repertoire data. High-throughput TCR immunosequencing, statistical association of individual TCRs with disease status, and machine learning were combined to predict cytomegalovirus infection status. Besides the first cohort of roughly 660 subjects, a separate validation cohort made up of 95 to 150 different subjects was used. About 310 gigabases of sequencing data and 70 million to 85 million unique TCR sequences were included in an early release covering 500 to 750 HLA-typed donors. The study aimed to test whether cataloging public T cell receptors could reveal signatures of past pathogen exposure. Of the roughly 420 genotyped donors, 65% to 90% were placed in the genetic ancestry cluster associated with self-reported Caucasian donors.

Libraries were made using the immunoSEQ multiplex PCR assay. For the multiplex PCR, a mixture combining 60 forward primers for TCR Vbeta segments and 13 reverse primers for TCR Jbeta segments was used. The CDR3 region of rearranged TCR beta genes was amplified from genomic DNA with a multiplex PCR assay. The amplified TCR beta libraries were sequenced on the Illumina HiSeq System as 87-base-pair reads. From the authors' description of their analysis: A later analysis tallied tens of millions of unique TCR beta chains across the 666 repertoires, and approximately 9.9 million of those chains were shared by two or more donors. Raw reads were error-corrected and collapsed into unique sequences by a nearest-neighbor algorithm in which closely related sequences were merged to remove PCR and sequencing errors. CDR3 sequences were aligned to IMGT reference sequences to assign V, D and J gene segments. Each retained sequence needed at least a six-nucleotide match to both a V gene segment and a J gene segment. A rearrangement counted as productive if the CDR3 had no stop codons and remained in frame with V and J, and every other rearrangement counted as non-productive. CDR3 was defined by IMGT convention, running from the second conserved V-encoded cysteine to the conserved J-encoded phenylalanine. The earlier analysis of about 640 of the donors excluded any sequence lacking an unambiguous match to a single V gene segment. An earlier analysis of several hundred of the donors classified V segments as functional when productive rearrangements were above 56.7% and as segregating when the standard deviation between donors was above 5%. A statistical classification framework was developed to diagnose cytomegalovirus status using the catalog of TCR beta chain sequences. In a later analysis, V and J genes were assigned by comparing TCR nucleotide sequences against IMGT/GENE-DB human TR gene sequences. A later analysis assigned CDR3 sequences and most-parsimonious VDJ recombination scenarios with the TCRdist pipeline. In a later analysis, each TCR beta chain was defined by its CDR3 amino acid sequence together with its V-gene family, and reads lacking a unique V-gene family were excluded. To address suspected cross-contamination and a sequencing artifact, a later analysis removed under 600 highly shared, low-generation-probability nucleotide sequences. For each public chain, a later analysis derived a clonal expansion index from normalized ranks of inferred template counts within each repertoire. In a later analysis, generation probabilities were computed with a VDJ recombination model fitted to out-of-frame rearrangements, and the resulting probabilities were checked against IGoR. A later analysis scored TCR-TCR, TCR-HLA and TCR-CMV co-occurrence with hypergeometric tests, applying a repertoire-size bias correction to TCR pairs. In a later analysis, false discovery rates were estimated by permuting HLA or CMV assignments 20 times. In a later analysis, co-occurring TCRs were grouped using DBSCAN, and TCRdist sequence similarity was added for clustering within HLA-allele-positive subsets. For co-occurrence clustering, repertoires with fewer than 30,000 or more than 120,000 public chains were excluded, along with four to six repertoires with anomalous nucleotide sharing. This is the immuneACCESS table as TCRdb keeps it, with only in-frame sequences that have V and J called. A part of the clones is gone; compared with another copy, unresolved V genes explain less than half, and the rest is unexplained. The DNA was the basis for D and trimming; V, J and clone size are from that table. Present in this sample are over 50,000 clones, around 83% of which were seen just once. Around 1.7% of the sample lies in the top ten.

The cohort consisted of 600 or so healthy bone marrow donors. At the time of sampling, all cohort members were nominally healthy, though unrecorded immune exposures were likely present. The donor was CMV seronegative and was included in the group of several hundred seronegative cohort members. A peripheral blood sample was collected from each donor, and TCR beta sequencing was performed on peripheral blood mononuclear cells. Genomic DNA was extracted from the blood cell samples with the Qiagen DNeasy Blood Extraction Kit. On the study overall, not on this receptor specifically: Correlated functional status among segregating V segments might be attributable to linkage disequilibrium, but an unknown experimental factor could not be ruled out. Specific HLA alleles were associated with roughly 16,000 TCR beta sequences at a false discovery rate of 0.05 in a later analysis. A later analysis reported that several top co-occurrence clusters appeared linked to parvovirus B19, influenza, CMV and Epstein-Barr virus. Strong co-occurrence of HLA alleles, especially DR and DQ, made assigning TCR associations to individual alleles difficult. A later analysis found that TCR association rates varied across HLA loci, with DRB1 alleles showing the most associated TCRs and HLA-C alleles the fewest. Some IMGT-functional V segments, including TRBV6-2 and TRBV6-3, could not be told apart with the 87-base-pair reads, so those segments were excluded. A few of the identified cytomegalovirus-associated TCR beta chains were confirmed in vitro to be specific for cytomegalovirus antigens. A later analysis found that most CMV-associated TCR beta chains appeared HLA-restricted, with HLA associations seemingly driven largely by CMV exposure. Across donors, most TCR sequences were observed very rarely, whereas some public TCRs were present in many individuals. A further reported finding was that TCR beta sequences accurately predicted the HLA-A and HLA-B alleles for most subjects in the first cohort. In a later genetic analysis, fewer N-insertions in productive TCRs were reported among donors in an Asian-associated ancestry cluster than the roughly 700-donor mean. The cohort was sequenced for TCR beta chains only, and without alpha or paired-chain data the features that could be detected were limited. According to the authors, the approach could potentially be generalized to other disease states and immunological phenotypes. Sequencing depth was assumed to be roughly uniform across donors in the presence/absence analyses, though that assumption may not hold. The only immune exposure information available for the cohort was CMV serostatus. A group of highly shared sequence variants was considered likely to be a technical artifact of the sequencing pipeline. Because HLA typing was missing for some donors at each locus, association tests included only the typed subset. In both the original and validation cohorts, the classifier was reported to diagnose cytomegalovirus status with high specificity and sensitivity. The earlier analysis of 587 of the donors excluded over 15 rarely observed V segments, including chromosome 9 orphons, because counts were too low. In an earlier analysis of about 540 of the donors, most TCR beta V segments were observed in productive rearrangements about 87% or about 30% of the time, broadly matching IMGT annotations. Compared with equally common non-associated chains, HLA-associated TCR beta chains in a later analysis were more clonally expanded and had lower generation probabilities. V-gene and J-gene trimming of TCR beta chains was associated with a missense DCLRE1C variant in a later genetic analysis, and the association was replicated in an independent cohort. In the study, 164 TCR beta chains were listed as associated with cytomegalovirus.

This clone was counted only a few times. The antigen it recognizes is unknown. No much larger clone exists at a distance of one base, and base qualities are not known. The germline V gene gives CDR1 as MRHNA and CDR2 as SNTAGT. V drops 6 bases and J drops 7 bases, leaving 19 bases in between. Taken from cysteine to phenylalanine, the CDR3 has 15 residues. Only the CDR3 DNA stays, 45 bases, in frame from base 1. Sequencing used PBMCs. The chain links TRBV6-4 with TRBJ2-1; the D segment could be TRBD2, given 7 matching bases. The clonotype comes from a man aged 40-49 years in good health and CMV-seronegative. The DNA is TGTGCCAGCAGAATTAGGGGGGGCCCTTCAAATGAGCAGTTCTTC. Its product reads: CASRIRGGPSNEQFF.